This entry lists 17 T cell receptor beta chains sequenced from one sample in a study of OX40 agonist ivuxolimab in advanced cancers. The library was generated by the immunoSEQ multiplex PCR assay. TCRdb stores this immuneACCESS table with in-frame sequences only. Part of the clones is absent; in the studies checked, under half of the shortfall reflects unresolved V genes, and no reason is known for the rest. A total of some 49,000 clones appear in this sample, about 84% of them only once. Of the sample, 3.9% is held by the ten largest clones. This material consisted of CD4+ or CD8+ T cells sorted from blood, taken in a trial of the OX40 agonist ivuxolimab. These receptor sequences come from an adult with an advanced solid tumor such as melanoma, head and neck, liver or kidney cancer.

This chain links TRBV7-9 with TRBJ1-2; D is perhaps TRBD1 (5 bases). The length of the CDR3 is 12 residues. Germline CDR1 is SEHNR and CDR2 is FQNEAQ (reference sequence). Trimming pared 5 bases from V and 12 bases from J, leaving 16 bases between. The CDR3 nucleotides are TGTGCCAGCAGCCTCAGCTCGGGGGTTAACACCTTC. Its translation is CASSLSSGVNTF. Using reference TRBV7-9 and TRBJ1-2 for the parts outside the CDR3, the full variable domain is DTGVSQNPRHKITKRGQNVTFRCDPISEHNRLYWYRQTLGQGPEFLTYFQNEAQLEKSRLLSDRFSAERPKGSFSTLEIQRTEQGDSAMYLCASSLSSGVNTFGSGTRLTVV.

The chain links TRBV7-9 to TRBJ2-7; 12 nucleotides agree with TRBD2. Per germline, CDR1 SEHNR and CDR2 FQNEAQ (reference sequence). CDR3 size: 15 residues. V lost 5 bases and J lost 4; bases outside the gene matches: 6. CDR3 bases: TGTGCCAGCAGCCCACTAGCGGGGGGTGGGTACGAGCAGTACTTC. Translated, it gives CASSPLAGGGYEQYF.

The chain links TRBV10-3 to TRBJ1-4; maybe TRBD1 (6 bases). The CDR3 has 16 amino acids. V dropped 2 bases and J dropped 0 bases, with 10 bases sitting between them. In germline, CDR1 is ENHRY, CDR2 SYGVKD. CDR3 sequence (DNA): TGTGCCATCAGTGAGGCGACAGGTGCAACTAATGAAAAACTGTTTTTT. Protein product: CAISEATGATNEKLFF.

V and J are TRBV7-8 and TRBJ2-2; 9 bases match TRBD2. CDR3 size: 18 residues. CDR1 is SGHVS, CDR2 FQNEAQ, per germline. V shed 5 bases, J shed 1 base, and the junction held 11 bases outside the gene matches. The CDR3 loop is CASSRAGGGAGNTGELFF. In nucleotides, the CDR3 is TGTGCCAGCAGCCGAGCCGGCGGGGGGGCCGGGAACACCGGGGAGCTGTTTTTT.

This clone was counted between two and nine times. This chain joins TRBV4-1 and TRBJ2-4, with TRBD2 identical over 14 bases. Trimming removed 1 base from V and 1 base from J; junction bases left unmatched: 6. CDR3 length: 19 amino acids. Germline V gene sequence: CDR1 MGHRA, CDR2 YSYEKL. As DNA, the CDR3 is TGCGCCAGCAGCCAAGGACTAGCGGGGGGGCCTCGCGCCAAAAACATTCAGTACTTC. It specifies CASSQGLAGGPRAKNIQYF.

This chain links TRBV28 with TRBJ2-3; 9 positions match TRBD2. Trimming took 1 base from V and 5 from J; bases not matched to a gene: 7. Germline V gene lookup returns CDR1 MDHEN and CDR2 SYDVKM. The CDR3 totals 16 residues. CDR3 DNA sequence: TGTGCCAGCAGTTTATCGAGCGGAGCGGGAGGAGATACGCAGTATTTT. Amino acid sequence: CASSLSSGAGGDTQYF.

The chain recombines TRBV28 with TRBJ1-5, with no clear D. There are 13 residues in the CDR3. The germline gives CDR1 MDHEN, CDR2 SYDVKM. The V end was cut by 8 bases, the J end by 4 bases, with 12 bases between. DNA for the CDR3: TGTGCCAGCGTCATTGGAGGGAATCAGCCCCAGCATTTT. This sequence encodes CASVIGGNQPQHF.

A few counts support this clone. The rearrangement links TRBV4-2 to TRBJ2-3; 9 nucleotides agree with TRBD2. CDR1 and CDR2 from the germline V gene are LGHNA and YNFKEQ. The CDR3 loop spans 20 amino acids. With V trimmed by 1 base and J by 0 bases, 14 bases remained unmatched. The CDR3 nucleotides read TGTGCCAGCAGCCAAGGTGTGAAAGCGGGGGGACTCGCTAGCACAGATACGCAGTATTTT. Protein product: CASSQGVKAGGLASTDTQYF.

V gene TRBV7-9 combines with J gene TRBJ1-6; no reliable D call. V was clipped by 4 bases and J by 5 bases, with 15 bases between them. Germline V lookup: CDR1 SEHNR, CDR2 FQNEAQ (reference sequence). The CDR3 length is 16 residues. For the CDR3, the DNA is TGTGCCAGCAGCTCACAACCCGCTACCGATAATTCACCCCTCCACTTT. Protein sequence: CASSSQPATDNSPLHF.

This sequence joins TRBV18 and TRBJ2-6; 7 bases fit TRBD1. The length of the CDR3 is 20 residues. Losses at the gene ends were 6 bases for V and 1 base for J; bases not matched to a gene: 18. Germline V gene sequence: CDR1 KGHSH, CDR2 LQKENI. CDR3 loop: CASSHSTGILPRSGANVLTF. The CDR3 DNA reads TGTGCCAGCTCCCATTCGACAGGGATCCTTCCGAGATCTGGGGCCAACGTCCTGACTTTC.

The V gene is TRBV29-1, the J gene TRBJ2-5; D possibly uses TRBD1 or TRBD2 (6 bases each). In germline, CDR1 is SQVTM, CDR2 ANQGSEA. Trimming stripped 1 base from V and 1 base from J, with 16 bases between. The CDR3 consists of 16 residues. The CDR3 spells CSVEAWGAIAQETQYF. The CDR3 DNA follows: TGCAGCGTTGAAGCTTGGGGGGCGATAGCCCAAGAGACCCAGTACTTC.

This clone was seen just once. The V and J genes are TRBV19 and TRBJ2-5, with 8 bases identical to TRBD2. V was pared by 6 bases and J by 1 base, with 4 bases of the junction left unmatched. Germline V CDR1 and CDR2: LNHDA, SQIVND (reference sequence). This CDR3 spans 14 amino acids. Here the CDR3 DNA reads TGTGCCAGTAGGGGACTAGGGACCCAAGAGACCCAGTACTTC. This translates into CASRGLGTQETQYF.

A single count supports this clone. The DNA for the CDR3 is TGTGCCAGCAGCCTCGCACCCGACAGGGAAGAGTGGATCCAGTACTTC. It yields the protein CASSLAPDREEWIQYF. V gene TRBV7-8 combines with J gene TRBJ2-5; 7 bases agree with TRBD1. Germline lookup yields CDR1 SGHVS and CDR2 FQNEAQ. Trimming at V came to 5 bases and at J to 10 bases, leaving 19 bases not matched to a gene. The CDR3 is 16 residues long.

V is TRBV12-5 and J is TRBJ1-1; no definite D call. V lost 0 bases and J 0 bases, leaving 14 bases between the germline ends. The germline V gene encodes CDR1 LGHNT and CDR2 FRNRAP. There are 17 residues in the CDR3. CDR3 protein: CASGLVEGTWMNTEAFF. The CDR3 DNA reads as TGTGCTAGTGGTTTGGTAGAGGGTACGTGGATGAACACTGAAGCTTTCTTT. Full variable domain (outside the CDR3, taken from reference TRBV12-5 and TRBJ1-1): DARVTQTPRHKVTEMGQEVTMRCQPILGHNTVFWYRQTMMQGLELLAYFRNRAPLDDSGMPKDRFSAEMPDATLATLKIQPSEPRDSAVYFCASGLVEGTWMNTEAFFGQGTRLTVV.

This rearrangement joins TRBV5-1 to TRBJ1-3; D ambiguous. Germline lookup yields CDR1 SGHRS and CDR2 YFSETQ. Trimming took 1 base from V and 4 from J, leaving 6 bases between them. The CDR3 sequence is 13 residues long. CDR3 DNA: TGCGCCAGCAGCTTGATTTCCGGAAACACCATATATTTT. Translation: CASSLISGNTIYF.

CDR3 protein: CASSLIAGDTDTQYF. The CDR3 DNA reads TGTGCCAGCAGCTTAATAGCGGGAGACACAGATACGCAGTATTTT. J is TRBJ2-3 and V is TRBV7-3; 9 bases agree with TRBD2. Germline CDR1 SGHTA, CDR2 FQGTGA. V gave up 1 base and J gave up 2 bases; unmatched junction bases: 1. The CDR3 consists of 15 residues.

This rearrangement joins TRBV13 to TRBJ2-7; the match to TRBD2 covers 9 bases. The germline gives CDR1 PRHDT, CDR2 FYEKMQ (reference sequence). The CDR3 loop spans 15 amino acids. The trim removed 4 bases at V and 7 bases at J, leaving 11 bases unmatched. CDR3 in DNA: TGTGCCAGCAGCTCCCCTAGCCGCGGGGGGGAAGAGCAGTACTTC. Translation: CASSSPSRGGEEQYF.